This T cell receptor (beta chain) was found in a study of T-cell memory formation after mild COVID-19. The CDR3 loop spans 14 amino acids. Germline lookup yields CDR1 SGHTA and CDR2 FQGTGA. Losses at the gene ends were 2 bases for V and 8 bases for J; bases not matched to a gene: 4. Constant-segment primers served in 5'RACE that generated TCR alpha and TCR beta cDNA libraries bearing sample barcodes and UMIs. TCRdb reprocessed the 5' RACE reads with MiXCR, giving one entry per CDR3 protein. The sample has 550,000 to 600,000 distinct CDR3 sequences, about 18% seen once. Source material: PBMCs or a T cell subset sorted from them (not recorded which). The clonotype originates from an adult woman who had mild COVID-19 (a few samples of this study predate the infection). Cell type and time point are not known. The chain uses TRBV7-3 and TRBJ2-1; 9 nucleotides line up with TRBD2. DNA for the CDR3: TGTGCCAGCAGCTTAGCGGGAGGGGGGGATGAGCAGTTCTTC. This sequence encodes CASSLAGGGDEQFF.